A single sample is the source of the 27 T cell receptor beta chains below, sequenced in a study of persistence of HIV-infected CD4 T cells. Overlapping HIV-1 Gag 15-mer peptides at 0.8 to 1 ug per peptide per mL were used. Sorted nonresponding memory CD4+ T cells were CD40L-negative, CD69-negative, CD45RO-high. These receptors lack a known antigen. Sequencing used immunoSEQ version 4 in survey mode. Profiled with immunoSEQ multiplex PCR; TCRdb holds only in-frame clones, not every one. The repertoire holds over 30,000 clones, with 82% as singletons. The material sequenced was cultured CD4+ T cells from PBMCs, taken from a patient who received antiretroviral therapy. The source of these receptors is an adult with HIV. The donor label of this sample is uncertain.

The chain employs TRBV5-1 and TRBJ2-2; no definite D call. V was shortened by 0 bases and J by 4 bases, with 4 bases between the two germline ends. The CDR3 extends over 13 amino acids. Looked up from germline, CDR1 is SGHRS and CDR2 is YFSETQ. This chain's CDR3 is CASSLGSTGELFF. Written as DNA, the CDR3 is TGCGCCAGCAGCTTGGGATCCACCGGGGAGCTGTTTTTT.

The chain links TRBV24-1 to TRBJ1-5, with 7 nucleotides matching TRBD1. The CDR3 runs to 18 residues. V shed 10 bases and J 7 bases; nucleotides not matched to a gene: 24. Germline CDR1 KGHDR, CDR2 SFDVKD. CDR3 bases: TGTGCCACGGGTGGGCCCACAGGGACAGCAAAGGTCCGCCAGCCCCAGCATTTT. This codes for CATGGPTGTAKVRQPQHF.

This clone occurred a few times. V and J are TRBV29-1 and TRBJ1-1; perhaps TRBD1 as D (5 bases). Trimming shortened V by 7 bases and J by 5 bases, and 14 bases separated the two germline ends. This CDR3 is 12 amino acids long. Germline assignment: CDR1 SQVTM and CDR2 ANQGSEA. CDR3 nucleotide sequence: TGCAGCGGCTACAGGTCCGGAACTGAAGCTTTCTTT. It yields the protein CSGYRSGTEAFF.

This sequence joins TRBV7-9 and TRBJ1-3; unclear D gene. The CDR3 covers 14 residues. Trimming stripped 0 bases from V and 6 bases from J, with 9 bases between. The germline gives CDR1 SEHNR, CDR2 FQNEAQ (reference sequence). The CDR3, as DNA: TGTGCCAGCAGCTTAGCAGGGCTTGTAAACACCATATATTTT. Encoded protein: CASSLAGLVNTIYF.

This clone was seen a single time. This sequence joins TRBV6-6 and TRBJ2-1; 11 positions agree with TRBD1. V lost 7 bases and J lost 7; bases outside the gene matches: 6. This CDR3 spans 14 amino acids. Germline-derived CDR1 and CDR2 are MNHNY and SVGAGI (reference sequence). The CDR3 nucleotides read TGTGCCAGCACCACGGGACAGGGGGGGAATGAGCAGTTCTTC. As protein: CASTTGQGGNEQFF.

The CDR3 region has the DNA TGTGCTAGTGGTTCACGAACGGGACACCTGAACACTGAAGCTTTCTTT. Protein: CASGSRTGHLNTEAFF. This chain joins TRBV12-5 and TRBJ1-1, with D perhaps TRBD1 (6 bases). Germline V gene lookup returns CDR1 LGHNT and CDR2 FRNRAP. V dropped 4 bases and J dropped 0 bases, with 15 bases sitting between them. The CDR3 totals 16 residues.

The CDR3 region has the DNA TGTGCCAGCAGTTTCCAAAACTACGAGCAGTACTTC. Encoded protein: CASSFQNYEQYF. The gene calls are TRBV28 and TRBJ2-7; the D is unclear. The germline gives CDR1 MDHEN, CDR2 SYDVKM. V was pared by 3 bases and J by 3 bases, with 6 bases between. CDR3 length: 12 amino acids. Full variable domain (missing parts from reference TRBV28 and TRBJ2-7): DVKVTQSSRYLVKRTGEKVFLECVQDMDHENMFWYRQDPGLGLRLIYFSYDVKMKEKGDIPEGYSVSREKKERFSLILESASTNQTSMYLCASSFQNYEQYFGPGTRLTVT.

The gene calls are TRBV19 and TRBJ1-1; perhaps TRBD1 as D (6 bases). The V end lost 5 bases, the J end lost 3 bases, and 7 bases lay between the germline ends. The CDR3 totals 12 residues. CDR1 is LNHDA and CDR2 is SQIVND in the germline V gene (reference sequence). This chain's CDR3 is CASSWGHTEAFF. The CDR3 nucleotides are TGTGCCAGTAGTTGGGGGCACACTGAAGCTTTCTTT.

This clone was observed once. The V call is TRBV18, the J call TRBJ1-2; a possible D gene is TRBD1 (5 bases). The CDR3 has 15 amino acids. The germline CDR1 and CDR2 sequences are KGHSH and LQKENI. V was cut by 3 bases and J by 4 bases, with 15 bases left in between. DNA for the CDR3: TGTGCCAGCTCACCTCCTCGGGGGGAATTCTATGGCTACACCTTC. Its translation is CASSPPRGEFYGYTF.

The V gene is TRBV30, the J gene TRBJ1-2, with a possible D match to TRBD1 (6 bases). The V gene's germline CDR1 is GTSNPN and CDR2 SVGIG (reference sequence). Trimming stripped 3 bases from V and 0 bases from J, with 23 bases between. The CDR3 extends over 18 amino acids. In nucleotides, the CDR3 is TGTGCCTGGAGGGAAGAGGGGGGGTTTACGGGTCCTAACTATGGCTACACCTTC. This gives the protein CAWREEGGFTGPNYGYTF.

The chain has TRBV12-3 or TRBV12-4 and TRBJ2-1, with D hard to call. There are 11 residues in the CDR3. The V and J ends lost 5 bases and 4 bases respectively, with 3 bases between them. CDR3 DNA: TGTGCCAGCAGTATGTACAATGAGCAGTTCTTC. It codes for CASSMYNEQFF.

This rearrangement joins TRBV7-7 to TRBJ2-3; no clear D. Trimming pared 5 bases from V and 1 base from J, leaving 7 bases between. CDR3 length: 13 residues. Germline V gives CDR1 SSHAT, CDR2 FNYEAQ (reference sequence). CDR3 nucleotide sequence: TGTGCCAGCAGCCAAGACCGCACAGATACGCAGTATTTT. Protein product: CASSQDRTDTQYF.

The gene calls are TRBV7-6 and TRBJ1-1; weak D call: TRBD1 (5 bases). This CDR3 contains 15 residues. Germline CDR1 SGHVS, CDR2 FNYEAQ. Deletions cut 1 base from V and 1 base from J, with 10 bases between. The DNA of the CDR3 is TGTGCCAGCAGCTTAGTCGGACAATCGAACACTGAAGCTTTCTTT. Its translation is CASSLVGQSNTEAFF. Filled out from reference TRBV7-6 and TRBJ1-1, the complete variable domain reads GAGVSQSPRYKVTKRGQDVALRCDPISGHVSLYWYRQALGQGPEFLTYFNYEAQQDKSGLPNDRFSAERPEGSISTLTIQRTEQRDSAMYRCASSLVGQSNTEAFFGQGTRLTVV.

The chain links TRBV2 to TRBJ2-3; D is uncertain. V gave up 4 bases and J gave up 1 base, with 9 bases separating them. The CDR3 runs 14 residues. The germline V gene has CDR1 SNHLY and CDR2 FYNNEI. In DNA form, the CDR3 reads TGTGCCAGCAGTGCCGCTTCTCGCACAGATACGCAGTATTTT. This sequence encodes CASSAASRTDTQYF.

This rearrangement joins TRBV3-1 (or the pseudogene TRBV3-2) to TRBJ1-5, with D perhaps TRBD1 (5 bases). The germline gives CDR1 LGHDT, CDR2 YNNKEL (reference sequence). V was clipped by 5 bases and J by 4 bases, with 9 bases between them. This CDR3 is built from 13 residues. The CDR3 DNA follows: TGTGCCAGCAGCTCGGGGGGGAATCAGCCCCAGCATTTT. Residues: CASSSGGNQPQHF.

The chain couples TRBV12-3 or TRBV12-4 to TRBJ1-2; D is undetermined. The CDR3 totals 13 residues. V lost 2 bases, J lost 6 bases, and 10 bases lay in between. CDR3 in amino acids: CASSLISVNGYTF. The CDR3 coding sequence is TGTGCCAGCAGTTTAATTTCGGTGAATGGCTACACCTTC.

The chain combines TRBV5-6 with TRBJ2-3; D possibly corresponds to TRBD1 (6 bases). The CDR3 runs to 13 residues. Trimming removed 1 base from V and 6 bases from J, with 9 bases in between. Germline CDR1 is SGHDT and CDR2 is YYEEEE. CDR3 nucleotide sequence: TGTGCCAGCAGCTTGCCAGGGGCTGATACGCAGTATTTT. This translates into CASSLPGADTQYF.

The rearrangement uses TRBV20-1 and TRBJ1-2; 7 nucleotides line up with TRBD1. This CDR3 is 14 amino acids long. Trimming removed 6 bases from V and 3 bases from J; junction bases left unmatched: 10. Germline CDR1 is DFQATT and CDR2 is SNEGSKA (reference sequence). CDR3 region: CSASPGQHYYGYTF. The CDR3 nucleotides are TGCAGTGCCAGTCCGGGACAGCACTACTATGGCTACACCTTC.

The chain couples TRBV14 to TRBJ1-6, with D perhaps TRBD1 (6 bases). The V gene lost 4 bases and the J gene lost 10 bases, with 23 bases spanning the gap. Germline V CDR1 and CDR2: SGHDN, FVKESK. The CDR3 is 17 residues long. CDR3 in amino acids: CASSPIKGGTSGSPLHF. The CDR3 region has the DNA TGTGCCAGCAGCCCGATCAAAGGAGGGACATCGGGATCACCCCTCCACTTT.

This sequence joins TRBV6-1 and TRBJ1-3; TRBD1 might be the D (5 bases). Germline-derived CDR1 and CDR2 are MNHNS and SASEGT. V gave up 7 bases and J gave up 4 bases, with 8 bases separating them. The length of the CDR3 is 12 residues. CDR3 in amino acids: CASTGNGNTIYF. CDR3 DNA sequence: TGTGCCAGCACAGGGAACGGAAACACCATATATTTT.

This chain links TRBV12-3 or TRBV12-4 with TRBJ2-3, with D possibly being TRBD1 (7 bases). Trimming stripped 6 bases from V and 3 bases from J, with 10 bases between. The CDR3 runs 13 residues. The CDR3 loop reads CASSPGGTDTQYF. CDR3 sequence (DNA): TGTGCCAGCAGCCCAGGGGGGACAGATACGCAGTATTTT.

The chain carries TRBV3-1 (or the pseudogene TRBV3-2) and TRBJ1-1, with a tentative D call TRBD1 (5 bases). Germline V gene lookup returns CDR1 LGHDT and CDR2 YNNKEL (reference sequence). This CDR3 is 16 amino acids long. V gave up 5 bases and J gave up 1 base, with 17 bases separating them. The CDR3 loop is CASSGTPAGGNTEAFF. CDR3 coding DNA: TGTGCCAGCAGCGGGACCCCGGCGGGGGGGAACACTGAAGCTTTCTTT.

The V and J genes are TRBV3-1 (or the pseudogene TRBV3-2) and TRBJ1-6; no definite D call. The CDR3 covers 13 residues. V gave up 0 bases and J gave up 14 bases, with 11 bases separating them. CDR1 is LGHDT and CDR2 is YNNKEL in the germline V gene (reference sequence). The CDR3 here is CASSQESGLTLHF. The CDR3 region has the DNA TGTGCCAGCAGCCAAGAGTCGGGTTTGACCCTCCACTTT.

The chain is built from TRBV6-5 and TRBJ1-2; tentatively, D is TRBD1 (6 bases). Germline loops: CDR1 MNHEY, CDR2 SVGAGI. V was clipped by 2 bases and J by 8 bases, with 18 bases between them. This CDR3 comprises 15 residues. CDR3: CASSYAFARGRGYTF. Written as DNA, the CDR3 is TGTGCCAGCAGTTACGCCTTTGCCAGGGGAAGAGGCTACACCTTC.

This chain uses TRBV19 with TRBJ1-1, with 9 bases aligning to TRBD1. The CDR3 totals 15 residues. Looked up from germline, CDR1 is LNHDA and CDR2 is SQIVND (reference sequence). V shed 8 bases, J shed 1 base, and the junction held 8 bases outside the gene matches. CDR3: CASAKGQGANTEAFF. The CDR3 nucleotides are TGTGCCAGTGCAAAGGGACAGGGCGCGAACACTGAAGCTTTCTTT.

The chain employs TRBV6-5 and TRBJ1-4, with D possibly TRBD1 on 5 matching bases. Germline CDR1 MNHEY, CDR2 SVGAGI. The CDR3 is 15 amino acids. The V end was cut by 1 base, the J end by 0 bases, with 6 bases between. In DNA, the CDR3 is TGTGCCAGCAGTTACTGGGGGGCAACTAATGAAAAACTGTTTTTT. This codes for CASSYWGATNEKLFF.

The genes are TRBV30 and TRBJ1-1; D is unclear. The CDR3 extends over 15 amino acids. CDR1 and CDR2 from the germline V gene are GTSNPN and SVGIG (reference sequence). V lost 4 bases, J lost 11 bases, and 26 bases lay in between. CDR3 in DNA: TGTGCCTGGATGCCTCCCTTAGGGCGGGTGGTAAAGGCTTTCTTT. It translates to CAWMPPLGRVVKAFF.